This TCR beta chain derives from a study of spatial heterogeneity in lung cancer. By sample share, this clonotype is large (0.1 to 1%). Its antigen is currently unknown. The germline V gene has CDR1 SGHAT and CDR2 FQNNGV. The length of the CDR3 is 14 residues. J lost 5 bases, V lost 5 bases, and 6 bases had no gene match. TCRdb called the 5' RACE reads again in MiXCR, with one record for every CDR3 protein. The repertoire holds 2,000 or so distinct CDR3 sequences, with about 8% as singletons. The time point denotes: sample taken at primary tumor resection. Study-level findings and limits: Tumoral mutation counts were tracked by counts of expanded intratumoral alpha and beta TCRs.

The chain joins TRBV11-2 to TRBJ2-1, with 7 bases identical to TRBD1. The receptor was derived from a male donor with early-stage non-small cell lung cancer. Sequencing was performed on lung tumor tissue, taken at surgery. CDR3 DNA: TGTGCCAGCAGCCGGGGACAGTTTAACAATGAGCAGTTCTTC. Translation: CASSRGQFNNEQFF.